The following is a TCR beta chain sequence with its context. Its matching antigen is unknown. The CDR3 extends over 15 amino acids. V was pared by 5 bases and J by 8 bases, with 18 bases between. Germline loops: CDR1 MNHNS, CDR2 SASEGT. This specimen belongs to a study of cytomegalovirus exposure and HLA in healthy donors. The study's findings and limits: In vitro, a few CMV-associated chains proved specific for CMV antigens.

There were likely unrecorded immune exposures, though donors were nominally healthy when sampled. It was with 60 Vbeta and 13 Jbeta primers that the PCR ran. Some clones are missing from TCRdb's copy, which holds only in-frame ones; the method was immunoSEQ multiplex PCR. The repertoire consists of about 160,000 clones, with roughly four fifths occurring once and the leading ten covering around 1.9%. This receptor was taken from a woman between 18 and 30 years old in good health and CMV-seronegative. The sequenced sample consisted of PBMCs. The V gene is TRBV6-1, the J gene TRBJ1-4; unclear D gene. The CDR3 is CASSKSDPEGEKLFF. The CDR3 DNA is TGTGCCAGCAGTAAGTCTGATCCGGAGGGAGAAAAACTGTTTTTT.